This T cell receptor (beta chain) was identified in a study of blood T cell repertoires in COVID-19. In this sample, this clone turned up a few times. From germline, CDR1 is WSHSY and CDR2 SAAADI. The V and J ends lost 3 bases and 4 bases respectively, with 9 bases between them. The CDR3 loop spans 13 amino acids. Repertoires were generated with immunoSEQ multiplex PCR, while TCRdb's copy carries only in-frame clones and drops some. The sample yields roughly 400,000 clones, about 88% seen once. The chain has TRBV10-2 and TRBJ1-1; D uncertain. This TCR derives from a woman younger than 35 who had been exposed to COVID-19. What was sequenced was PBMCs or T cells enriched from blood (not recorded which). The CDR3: CASSDRMGTEAFF. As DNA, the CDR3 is TGCGCCAGCAGTGACAGGATGGGCACTGAAGCTTTCTTT.